The rows below give T cell receptor beta chains drawn from one sample of a study of T cell repertoires in ileal Crohn's disease. Repertoires were generated with immunoSEQ multiplex PCR, while TCRdb's copy carries only in-frame clones and drops some. Counted here are some 2,400 clones, around 79% occurring once; the ten biggest clones make up approximately 17%. The specimen sequenced was ileal tissue. These receptor sequences come from an adult with Crohn's disease. Both conserved end residues are trimmed from each CDR3. D genes are given only for firm matches. Clone size, where shown, is once, few, many, or a class for clones that have expanded.

>TRBJ1-2|TRBV14|NA|NA
ASSQLGPLLSGYT
>TRBJ1-4|TRBV4-3|NA|NA
ASSQDVREKLF
>TRBJ1-4|TRBV11-2|NA|NA
ASSPRHGDEKLF
>TRBJ1-1|TRBV2|NA|TRBD1
ASMLDRGRAF
>TRBJ2-1|TRBV19|NA|TRBD1
ASVPGAGTGFYNEQF
>TRBJ1-1|TRBV2|NA|NA
ASRVGGNTEAF
>TRBJ1-5|TRBV6-1|NA|NA
ASSGVGQPQH
>TRBJ2-1|TRBV29-1|NA|NA
SVVGLSYNEQF
>TRBJ1-4|TRBV2|NA|TRBD1
ASSEARGTNEKLF
>TRBJ1-5|TRBV5-6|NA|NA
ASSLRGNQPQH
>TRBJ2-1|TRBV19|few|TRBD2
ASRGGTPGYNEQF
>TRBJ1-2|TRBV28|NA|NA
ASRSPIANYGYT
>TRBJ2-3|TRBV4-3|NA|NA
ASSQALRDTQY
>TRBJ1-5|TRBV2|NA|NA
ASSDLSGNQPQH
>TRBJ1-5|TRBV6-6|NA|NA
ASSYQEDPQH
>TRBJ2-3|TRBV19|NA|NA
ASRTGASTDTQY
>TRBJ2-1|TRBV11-3|NA|NA
ASSQYNEQF
>TRBJ2-3|TRBV9|NA|NA
ASSVQDRGVTDTQY
>TRBJ2-3|TRBV9|NA|NA
ASSVARDTDTQY
>TRBJ2-7|TRBV5-1|NA|TRBD2
ASSYGLAGGSYEQY
>TRBJ1-1|TRBV7-2|NA|NA
ASSPAWLGAGLGRTEAF
>TRBJ2-3|TRBV27|NA|TRBD1
ASRTGTGPSKTQY
>TRBJ2-7|TRBV9|NA|NA
ASSPNYAYEQY
>TRBJ1-5|TRBV6-1|NA|TRBD1
ASMTQGKPQH
>TRBJ2-1|TRBV13|once|TRBD1
ASSGRTGGDNEQF
>TRBJ2-3|TRBV4-1|NA|TRBD1
ASSQEGGGSDTQY
>TRBJ1-2|TRBV14|large|NA
ASSQGTNYGYT
>TRBJ2-1|TRBV4-1|NA|TRBD2
ASSQEETSGRNEQF
>TRBJ2-2|TRBV11-2|few|TRBD1
ASSFYRGATGELF
>TRBJ2-4|TRBV5-4|NA|TRBD1
ASSPHRGLQNIQY
>TRBJ2-1|TRBV6-5|few|TRBD1
ASSWDRTGPYNEQF
>TRBJ1-5|TRBV28|few|TRBD1
ASRFPPGTGVNQPQH
>TRBJ1-6|TRBV27|NA|TRBD1
ASSLSSGTGSPLH
>TRBJ1-1|TRBV29-1|once|NA
SVEQANTEAF
>TRBJ1-3|TRBV2|NA|TRBD1
ASSGGTGAGNTIY
>TRBJ1-5|TRBV19|NA|NA
ASSEQGAQPQH
>TRBJ2-2|TRBV4-1|NA|TRBD1
ASSQADRAGELF
>TRBJ2-3|TRBV28|once|TRBD2
ASSRLAGSTDTQY
>TRBJ2-5|TRBV15|NA|NA
ATQGRGQETQY